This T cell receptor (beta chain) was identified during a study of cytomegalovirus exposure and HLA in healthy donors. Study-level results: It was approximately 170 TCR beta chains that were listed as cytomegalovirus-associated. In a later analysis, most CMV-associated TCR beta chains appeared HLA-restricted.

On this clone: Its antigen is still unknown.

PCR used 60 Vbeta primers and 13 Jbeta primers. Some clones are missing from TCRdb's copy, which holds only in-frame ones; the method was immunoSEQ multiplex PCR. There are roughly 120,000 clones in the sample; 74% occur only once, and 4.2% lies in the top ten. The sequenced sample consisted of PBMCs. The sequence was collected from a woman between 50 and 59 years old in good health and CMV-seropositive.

The CDR3 bases are TGTGCCAGTAGTATAAGGGGACCGGGGGATTCACCCCTCCACTTT. It translates to CASSIRGPGDSPLHF. V and J are TRBV19 and TRBJ1-6; D might be TRBD1 (5 bases). CDR1 is LNHDA and CDR2 is SQIVND in the germline V gene (reference sequence). Between the trimmed V and J ends, which lost 2 bases and 8 bases, there was a span of 13 bases. The CDR3 extends over 15 amino acids. Combining the CDR3 with reference TRBV19 and TRBJ1-6 gives the whole variable domain DGGITQSPKYLFRKEGQNVTLSCEQNLNHDAMYWYRQDPGQGLRLIYYSQIVNDFQKGDIAEGYSVSREKKESFPLTVTSAQKNPTAFYLCASSIRGPGDSPLHFGNGTRLTVT.